This record covers a single T cell receptor beta chain. This sample was included in a study of OX40 agonist ivuxolimab in advanced cancers. TCRdb keeps only in-frame clones here, not all; method: immunoSEQ multiplex PCR. In the table there are tens of thousands of clones, approximately 90% of which are singletons. Per germline, CDR1 MGHDK and CDR2 SYGVNS. The V and J ends lost 6 bases and 2 bases, in that order; junction bases with no gene match: 2. This CDR3 has 13 amino acids. Sequencing was performed on CD4+ or CD8+ T cells sorted from blood, taken in a trial of the OX40 agonist ivuxolimab. The chain links TRBV25-1 to TRBJ1-2; 8 bases fit TRBD1. This sequence was found in an adult with an advanced solid tumor such as melanoma, head and neck, liver or kidney cancer. The CDR3 DNA sequence: TGTGCCAGCAGGAACAGGGGGAACTATGGCTACACCTTC. The encoded protein is CASRNRGNYGYTF.